One and the same sample provided the 12 T cell receptor beta chains below, sequenced in a study of cytomegalovirus exposure and HLA in healthy donors. Vbeta (60) and Jbeta (13) primers were used in the PCR. TCRdb's table, derived via immunoSEQ multiplex PCR, lists solely in-frame clones and lacks some. The sample holds about 130,000 clones, roughly 73% seen once. Sequencing input: PBMCs. Receptors were obtained from a male donor in good health and CMV-seronegative.

The rearrangement links TRBV9 to TRBJ2-3, with D maybe TRBD2 (6 bases). V was shortened by 3 bases and J by 0 bases, with 8 bases between the two germline ends. CDR3 size: 14 residues. Germline CDR1 is SGDLS and CDR2 is YYNGEE. The CDR3: CASSGRGSTDTQYF. The CDR3 DNA reads as TGTGCCAGCAGCGGGCGGGGAAGCACAGATACGCAGTATTTT.

The chain is built from TRBV7-2 and TRBJ2-1, with TRBD2 matching over 14 bases. The trim removed 5 bases at V and 8 bases at J, leaving 11 bases unmatched. CDR1 SGHTA and CDR2 FQGNSA come from the germline V gene. The CDR3 consists of 17 residues. CDR3 in DNA: TGTGCCAGCAGCCCCAGACTAGCGGGGGGGAACGGGTATGAGCAGTTCTTC. As protein: CASSPRLAGGNGYEQFF.

The gene calls are TRBV27 and TRBJ1-1, with TRBD1 matching 8 bases. The CDR3 runs to 13 residues. Germline V CDR1 and CDR2: MNHEY, SMNVEV (reference sequence). V shed 3 bases, J shed 5 bases, and the junction held 2 bases outside the gene matches. This CDR3 reads CASSFRGLTEAFF. As DNA, the CDR3 is TGTGCCAGCAGTTTCAGGGGGCTTACTGAAGCTTTCTTT.

This chain uses TRBV2 with TRBJ2-7, with 11 bases that match TRBD1. There are 14 residues in the CDR3. From germline, CDR1 is SNHLY and CDR2 FYNNEI. V dropped 6 bases and J dropped 6; count of bases not matched to a gene: 7. The CDR3 loop reads CASSPGQGGSEQYF. The CDR3 region has the DNA TGTGCCAGCAGCCCGGGACAGGGGGGGTCCGAGCAGTACTTC.

Details on this clone: Other DNA sequences in the sample encode the same CDR3. V usage is TRBV12-5 and J usage is TRBJ1-2; 7 bases align to TRBD1. Germline V gene sequence: CDR1 LGHNT, CDR2 FRNRAP. This CDR3 comprises 13 residues. After removal of 3 bases from V and 2 bases from J, the junction contained 0 bases not matched to a gene. CDR3 DNA sequence: TGTGCTAGTGGTTTACAGGGGAACTATGGCTACACCTTC. This translates into CASGLQGNYGYTF.

The rearrangement uses TRBV5-4 and TRBJ1-1, with D possibly being TRBD1 (5 bases). Germline values: CDR1 SGHNT, CDR2 YYREEE (reference sequence). The CDR3 consists of 16 residues. V gave up 0 bases and J gave up 6 bases, with 18 bases separating them. The CDR3 here is CASSLDGFLGRAEAFF. CDR3 bases: TGTGCCAGCAGCTTGGACGGCTTTTTGGGGCGCGCTGAAGCTTTCTTT.

The chain is built from TRBV6-4 and TRBJ2-1; 8 positions agree with TRBD2. CDR3 length: 15 residues. Unmatched junction bases numbered 9, after V lost 3 bases and J lost 8 bases. Germline assignment: CDR1 MRHNA and CDR2 SNTAGT. CDR3 region: CASSEVGGEGHEQFF. In DNA, the CDR3 is TGTGCCAGCAGTGAAGTCGGGGGGGAGGGGCATGAGCAGTTCTTC.

The chain recombines TRBV7-2 with TRBJ2-7, with 9 bases fitting TRBD2. The CDR3 extends over 14 amino acids. V was clipped by 5 bases and J by 5 bases; unmatched bases: 7. CDR1 SGHTA and CDR2 FQGNSA come from the germline V gene. In DNA, the CDR3 is TGTGCCAGCAGCCTAATGGTAGCGGGGGACGAGCAGTACTTC. This sequence encodes CASSLMVAGDEQYF. Supplemented by reference TRBV7-2 and TRBJ2-7, the full variable domain reads GAGVSQSPSNKVTEKGKDVELRCDPISGHTALYWYRQSLGQGLEFLIYFQGNSAPDKSGLPSDRFSAERTGGSVSTLTIQRTQQEDSAVYLCASSLMVAGDEQYFGPGTRLTVT.

The chain is built from TRBV27 and TRBJ2-2, with D possibly being TRBD2 (6 bases). CDR3 size: 16 residues. Trimming left V 5 bases short and J 5 bases short, with 18 bases between. CDR1 is MNHEY, CDR2 SMNVEV, per germline (reference sequence). CDR3 in DNA: TGTGCCAGCAGTGCGCGGGGTCTGGTCTGGACCGGGGAGCTGTTTTTT. Amino acids: CASSARGLVWTGELFF.

The rearrangement links TRBV9 to TRBJ2-1; 12 bases map to TRBD2. This CDR3 comprises 15 residues. The J segment lost 5 bases and the V segment lost 4 bases, leaving 4 bases of the junction unmatched. Germline CDR1 SGDLS, CDR2 YYNGEE. The CDR3: CASSPTSGGNNEQFF. CDR3 nucleotides: TGTGCCAGCAGCCCGACTAGCGGGGGAAACAATGAGCAGTTCTTC.

The V and J genes are TRBV6-1 and TRBJ2-1; the match to TRBD2 covers 10 bases. Trimming took 3 bases from V and 10 from J; bases not matched to a gene: 9. Germline-derived CDR1 and CDR2 are MNHNS and SASEGT. The CDR3 runs 15 residues. The CDR3 sequence is CASSDSAGGVREQFF. Here the CDR3 DNA reads TGTGCCAGCAGTGATTCAGCGGGGGGGGTGAGGGAGCAGTTCTTC.

CDR3 sequence reads: CASSEGRGFTDTQYF. The CDR3 coding sequence is TGTGCCAGCAGTGAAGGACGGGGGTTCACAGATACGCAGTATTTT. The chain carries TRBV2 and TRBJ2-3; a weak D match, TRBD2 (6 bases). Germline V lookup: CDR1 SNHLY, CDR2 FYNNEI. The germline V and J ends were trimmed by 1 base and 2 bases, with 10 bases remaining between them. This CDR3 region has 15 residues.